This T cell receptor beta chain was identified in a study of cytomegalovirus exposure and HLA in healthy donors. The PCR contained 60 Vbeta and 13 Jbeta primers. Assay used: immunoSEQ multiplex PCR; TCRdb lists only in-frame clones, some missing. The table includes 150,000 to 200,000 clones, roughly 74% detected once. V lost 4 bases, J lost 5 bases, and 10 bases stayed unmatched. CDR1 is SGHTA, CDR2 FQGTGA, per germline. The CDR3 has 16 amino acids. The sample comprised PBMCs. The rearrangement uses TRBV7-3 and TRBJ2-7; 11 bases fit TRBD2. The clonotype was recovered from a woman in her thirties or forties in good health and CMV-seropositive. CDR3 region: CASSSQPASGRNEQYF. The CDR3 DNA sequence: TGTGCCAGCAGCTCCCAACCGGCTAGCGGGAGGAACGAGCAGTACTTC.